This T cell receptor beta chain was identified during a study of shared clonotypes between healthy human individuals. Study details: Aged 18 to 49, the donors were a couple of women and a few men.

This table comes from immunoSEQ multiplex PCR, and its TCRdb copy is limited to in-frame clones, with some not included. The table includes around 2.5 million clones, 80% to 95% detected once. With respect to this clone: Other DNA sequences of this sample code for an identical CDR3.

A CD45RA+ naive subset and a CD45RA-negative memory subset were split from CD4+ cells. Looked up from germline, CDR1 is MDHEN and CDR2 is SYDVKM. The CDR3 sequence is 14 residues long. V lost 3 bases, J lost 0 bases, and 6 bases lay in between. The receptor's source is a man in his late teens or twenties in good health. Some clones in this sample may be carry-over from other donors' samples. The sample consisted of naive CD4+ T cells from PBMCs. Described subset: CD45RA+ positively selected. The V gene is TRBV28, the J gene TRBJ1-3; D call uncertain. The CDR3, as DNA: TGTGCCAGCAGTTTTGCCGGCTCTGGAAACACCATATATTTT. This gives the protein CASSFAGSGNTIYF. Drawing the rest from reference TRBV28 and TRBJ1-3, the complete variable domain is DVKVTQSSRYLVKRTGEKVFLECVQDMDHENMFWYRQDPGLGLRLIYFSYDVKMKEKGDIPEGYSVSREKKERFSLILESASTNQTSMYLCASSFAGSGNTIYFGEGSWLTVV.